This T cell receptor (beta chain) was found in a study of blood T cell repertoires in COVID-19. In the study overall: PBMCs, B-cell-depleted T cells, or T cells provided the cDNA or gDNA that made up the material.

The CDR3 covers 13 residues. The germline V gene encodes CDR1 SGHRS and CDR2 YFSETQ. The V gene lost 4 bases and the J gene lost 3 bases, with 10 bases spanning the gap. TCRdb's table, derived via immunoSEQ multiplex PCR, lists solely in-frame clones and lacks some. In the table there are tens of thousands of clones, 86% of which are singletons. Sequenced input: peripheral blood. This receptor was obtained from a man aged 50 to 60 with active or convalescent COVID-19. V and J are TRBV5-1 and TRBJ2-5; D might be TRBD2 (6 bases). The CDR3 protein is CASSGGWEETQYF. The CDR3 DNA follows: TGCGCCAGCAGCGGAGGGTGGGAAGAGACCCAGTACTTC.